This T cell receptor (beta chain) was profiled in a study of blood T cell repertoires in COVID-19. For the study at large: Samples representing acute and convalescent COVID-19 were sourced from the United States, Italy and Spain. From T cells, B-cell-depleted T cells, or PBMCs came the material, which was cDNA or gDNA.

Study processing details: Amplifying reference gene primers gave estimates of nucleated cell counts. TCRdb's table, derived via immunoSEQ multiplex PCR, lists solely in-frame clones and lacks some. The V and J calls and the clone size are those of that table, but D and trimming were determined from the DNA. The profile shows tens of thousands of clones, about 93% of them singletons. V shed 5 bases, J shed 2 bases, and the junction held 3 bases outside the gene matches. Per germline, CDR1 SGHVS and CDR2 FNYEAQ. The CDR3 has 14 amino acids. The gene calls are TRBV7-6 and TRBJ2-7, with 10 positions matching TRBD1. The sequence derives from a human donor in a cohort sampled during active COVID-19. The sequencing sample was made of peripheral blood. In DNA form, the CDR3 reads TGTGCCAGCAGCCCGGACAGGGGGGCCTACGAGCAGTACTTC. Residues: CASSPDRGAYEQYF.